These 12 T cell receptor beta chains were all obtained from the same sample, sequenced in a study of cytomegalovirus exposure and HLA in healthy donors. Primers for the PCR totalled 60 Vbeta and 13 Jbeta. The table came from immunoSEQ multiplex PCR; TCRdb's copy has only in-frame clones and leaves some out. Counted here are over 100,000 clones, over 65% occurring once; the ten biggest clones make up 2.6%. Material for sequencing was PBMCs. These receptor sequences come from a middle-aged man in good health and CMV-seronegative.

This clone appeared once. The genes are TRBV11-2 and TRBJ1-3, with no clear D. Germline CDR1 is SGHAT and CDR2 is FQNNGV. The CDR3 has 16 residues. The germline V and J ends were trimmed by 4 bases and 4 bases, with 17 bases remaining between them. This CDR3 is CASSSRYGASGNTIYF. CDR3 nucleotides: TGTGCCAGCAGCTCGCGCTACGGAGCGAGCGGAAACACCATATATTTT. Based on the CDR3 plus reference TRBV11-2 and TRBJ1-3, the full variable domain is EAGVAQSPRYKIIEKRQSVAFWCNPISGHATLYWYQQILGQGPKLLIQFQNNGVVDDSQLPKDRFSAERLKGVDSTLKIQPAKLEDSAVYLCASSSRYGASGNTIYFGEGSWLTVV.

CDR3 coding DNA: TGTGCCAGCAGCTTGGCAGGGGTAAACTATGGCTACACCTTC. It codes for CASSLAGVNYGYTF. The chain couples TRBV5-6 to TRBJ1-2, with D maybe TRBD1 (6 bases). This CDR3 contains 14 residues. In germline, CDR1 is SGHDT, CDR2 YYEEEE. V shed 0 bases and J shed 2 bases, with 8 bases lying between them.

The chain uses TRBV30 and TRBJ2-3, with 7 bases that match TRBD1. Germline CDR1 GTSNPN, CDR2 SVGIG (reference sequence). The trim removed 2 bases at V and 1 base at J, leaving 3 bases unmatched. The CDR3 covers 14 residues. The CDR3 DNA follows: TGTGCCTGGAGTAGGACAGGAGGCACAGATACGCAGTATTTT. This codes for CAWSRTGGTDTQYF.

This clone was observed once. The chain recombines TRBV14 with TRBJ1-6, with D possibly TRBD1 on 6 matching bases. Germline values: CDR1 SGHDN, CDR2 FVKESK. The CDR3 has 13 residues. V was clipped by 2 bases and J by 7 bases, with 6 bases between them. CDR3 amino acids: CASSQQGNSPLHF. The CDR3 region has the DNA TGTGCCAGCAGCCAACAGGGGAATTCACCCCTCCACTTT.

The rearrangement joins TRBV5-1 to TRBJ2-5; possibly TRBD1 for D (6 bases). The CDR3 runs 15 residues. V dropped 2 bases and J dropped 4 bases, with 15 bases sitting between them. Germline lookup yields CDR1 SGHRS and CDR2 YFSETQ. Here the CDR3 DNA reads TGCGCCAGCAGCTTAGCCCTACAGGGCGGAGAGACCCAGTACTTC. Its protein is CASSLALQGGETQYF. Full variable domain (outside the CDR3, taken from reference TRBV5-1 and TRBJ2-5): KAGVTQTPRYLIKTRGQQVTLSCSPISGHRSVSWYQQTPGQGLQFLFEYFSETQRNKGNFPGRFSGRQFSNSRSEMNVSTLELGDSALYLCASSLALQGGETQYFGPGTRLLVL.

The J gene is TRBJ2-7, the V gene TRBV19, with TRBD1 matching 7 bases. This CDR3 comprises 14 residues. The trim removed 3 bases at V and 2 bases at J, leaving 4 bases unmatched. Germline CDR1 LNHDA, CDR2 SQIVND (reference sequence). The CDR3 DNA reads TGTGCCAGTAGTATGACCGGGACAGCCTACGAGCAGTACTTC. Protein product: CASSMTGTAYEQYF.

The chain joins TRBV10-3 to TRBJ2-1; 9 bases match TRBD2. V lost 0 bases and J lost 5; bases outside the gene matches: 5. Germline V gene lookup returns CDR1 ENHRY and CDR2 SYGVKD. The CDR3 has 16 residues. Here the CDR3 reads CAISESKGGGDNEQFF. The CDR3 nucleotides read TGTGCCATCAGTGAGTCGAAGGGCGGGGGGGACAATGAGCAGTTCTTC.

The chain joins TRBV27 to TRBJ1-6; a possible D gene is TRBD1 (6 bases). Trimming removed 7 bases at V and 6 bases at J, with 22 bases between. This CDR3 has 17 amino acids. Per the germline V gene, CDR1 is MNHEY and CDR2 is SMNVEV (reference sequence). CDR3 sequence reads: CASTVQGTVSGNSPLHF. The DNA for the CDR3 is TGTGCCAGCACCGTACAGGGTACCGTATCTGGTAATTCACCCCTCCACTTT.

This chain joins TRBV15 and TRBJ1-5; tentatively, D is TRBD1 (6 bases). Looked up from germline, CDR1 is LNHNV and CDR2 is YYDKDF (reference sequence). CDR3 size: 18 residues. Trimming removed 0 bases from V and 0 bases from J, with 15 bases in between. The CDR3 region is CATSRDPVGAGSNQPQHF. The CDR3 DNA reads as TGTGCCACCAGCAGAGATCCAGTGGGGGCTGGTAGCAATCAGCCCCAGCATTTT.

The chain recombines TRBV5-4 with TRBJ2-7; the match to TRBD2 covers 10 bases. This CDR3 contains 16 residues. The V gene's germline CDR1 is SGHNT and CDR2 YYREEE (reference sequence). The V and J ends lost 0 bases and 2 bases, in that order; junction bases with no gene match: 5. The CDR3 DNA follows: TGTGCCAGCAGCTTGGGTCCAGCGGGGGGGCCCTACGAGCAGTACTTC. This gives the protein CASSLGPAGGPYEQYF.

This clone was found once. The same CDR3 is also encoded by other DNA sequences in this sample. V is TRBV27 and J is TRBJ2-7, with D tentatively TRBD2 (6 bases). CDR3 size: 15 residues. V was trimmed by 5 bases and J by 2 bases, leaving 16 bases between them. Germline CDR1 is MNHEY and CDR2 is SMNVEV (reference sequence). The CDR3 loop reads CASSRPWAGPYEQYF. The CDR3, as DNA: TGTGCCAGCAGTCGACCCTGGGCGGGGCCCTACGAGCAGTACTTC.

The chain links TRBV19 to TRBJ1-1; no definite D call. The V end lost 5 bases, the J end lost 12 bases, and 22 bases lay between the germline ends. The CDR3 runs 14 residues. Germline assignment: CDR1 LNHDA and CDR2 SQIVND (reference sequence). The CDR3 nucleotides read TGTGCCAGTAGTCCGGGTCTACAACCTAGGTTTTCTTTCTTT. Its translation is CASSPGLQPRFSFF.